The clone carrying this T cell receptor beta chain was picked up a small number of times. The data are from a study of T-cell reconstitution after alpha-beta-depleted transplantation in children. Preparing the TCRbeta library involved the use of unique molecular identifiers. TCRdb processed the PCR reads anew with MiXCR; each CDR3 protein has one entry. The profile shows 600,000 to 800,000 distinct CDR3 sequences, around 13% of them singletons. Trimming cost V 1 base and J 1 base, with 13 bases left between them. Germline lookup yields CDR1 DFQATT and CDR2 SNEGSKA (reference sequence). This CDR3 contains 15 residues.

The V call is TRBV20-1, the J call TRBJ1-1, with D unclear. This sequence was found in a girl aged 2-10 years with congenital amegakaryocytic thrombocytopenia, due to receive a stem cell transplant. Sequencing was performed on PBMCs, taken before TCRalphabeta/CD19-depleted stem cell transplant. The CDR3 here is CSARVPAPGNTEAFF. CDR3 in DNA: TGCAGTGCTAGAGTGCCGGCTCCGGGGAACACTGAAGCTTTCTTT.